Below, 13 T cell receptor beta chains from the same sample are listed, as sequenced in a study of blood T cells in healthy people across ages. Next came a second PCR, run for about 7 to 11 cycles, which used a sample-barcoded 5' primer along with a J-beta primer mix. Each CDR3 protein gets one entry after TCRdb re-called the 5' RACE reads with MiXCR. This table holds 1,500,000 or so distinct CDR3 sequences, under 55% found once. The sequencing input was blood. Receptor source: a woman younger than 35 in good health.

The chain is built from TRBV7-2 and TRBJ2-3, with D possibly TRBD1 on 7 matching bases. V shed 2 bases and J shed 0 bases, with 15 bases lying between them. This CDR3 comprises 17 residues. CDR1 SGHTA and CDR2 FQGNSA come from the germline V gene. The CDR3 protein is CASSLRQGGFSTDTQYF. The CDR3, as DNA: TGTGCCAGCAGCTTAAGGCAGGGGGGCTTTAGCACAGATACGCAGTATTTT. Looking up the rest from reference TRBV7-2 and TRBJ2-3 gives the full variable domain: GAGVSQSPSNKVTEKGKDVELRCDPISGHTALYWYRQSLGQGLEFLIYFQGNSAPDKSGLPSDRFSAERTGGSVSTLTIQRTQQEDSAVYLCASSLRQGGFSTDTQYFGPGTRLTVL.

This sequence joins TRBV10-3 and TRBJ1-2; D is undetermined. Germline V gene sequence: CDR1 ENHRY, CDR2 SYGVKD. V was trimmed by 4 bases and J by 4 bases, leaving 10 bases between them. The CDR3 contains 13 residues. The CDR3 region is CAISGGSFYGYTF. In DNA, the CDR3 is TGTGCCATCAGTGGTGGCAGTTTCTATGGCTACACCTTC.

The CDR3 loop reads CSVAVAGGHTSTDTQYF. The CDR3 bases are TGCAGCGTAGCCGTAGCGGGGGGGCACACTAGCACAGATACGCAGTATTTT. This rearrangement joins TRBV29-1 to TRBJ2-3; 11 nucleotides agree with TRBD2. Trimming cost V 6 bases and J 0 bases; bases outside gene matches: 11. Germline V gene lookup returns CDR1 SQVTM and CDR2 ANQGSEA. This CDR3 has 17 amino acids.

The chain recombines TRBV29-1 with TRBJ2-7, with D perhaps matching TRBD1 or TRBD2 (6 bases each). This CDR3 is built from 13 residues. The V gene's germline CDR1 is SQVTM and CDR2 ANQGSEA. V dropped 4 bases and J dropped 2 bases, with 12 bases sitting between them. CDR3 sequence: CSVARGQAYEQYF. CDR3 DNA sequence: TGCAGCGTTGCCCGGGGGCAGGCCTACGAGCAGTACTTC.

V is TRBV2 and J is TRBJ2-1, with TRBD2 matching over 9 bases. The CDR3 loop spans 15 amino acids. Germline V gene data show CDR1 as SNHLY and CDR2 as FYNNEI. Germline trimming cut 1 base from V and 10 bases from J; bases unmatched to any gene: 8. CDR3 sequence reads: CASSEGLLAGREQFF. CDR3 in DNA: TGTGCCAGCAGTGAAGGGTTGCTAGCGGGGAGGGAGCAGTTCTTC.

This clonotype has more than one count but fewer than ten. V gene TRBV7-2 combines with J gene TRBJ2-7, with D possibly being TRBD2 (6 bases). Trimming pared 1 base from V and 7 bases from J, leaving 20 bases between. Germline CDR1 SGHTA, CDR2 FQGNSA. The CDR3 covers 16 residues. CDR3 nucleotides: TGTGCCAGCAGCTTAGAAGACTGGACTACCTACAATGAGCAGTACTTC. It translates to CASSLEDWTTYNEQYF. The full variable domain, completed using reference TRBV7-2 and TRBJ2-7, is GAGVSQSPSNKVTEKGKDVELRCDPISGHTALYWYRQSLGQGLEFLIYFQGNSAPDKSGLPSDRFSAERTGGSVSTLTIQRTQQEDSAVYLCASSLEDWTTYNEQYFGPGTRLTVT.

The CDR3 region has the DNA TGTGCCAGCAGCAAAAGTGTCTCCTATAATTCACCCCTCCACTTT. The encoded protein is CASSKSVSYNSPLHF. The chain is built from TRBV3-1 and TRBJ1-6, with D unclear. There are 15 residues in the CDR3. Germline loops: CDR1 LGHDT, CDR2 YNNKEL (reference sequence). The V end was cut by 5 bases, the J end by 0 bases, with 8 bases between.

For the CDR3, the DNA is TGTGCCAGCAGTTTAGCTAGCGAAAATGAGCAGTTCTTC. It translates to CASSLASENEQFF. The chain links TRBV12-3 or TRBV12-4 to TRBJ2-1; the D gene is possibly TRBD2 (5 bases). The CDR3 has 13 residues. With 0 bases removed from V and 7 bases from J, the gap between germline ends came to 7 bases.

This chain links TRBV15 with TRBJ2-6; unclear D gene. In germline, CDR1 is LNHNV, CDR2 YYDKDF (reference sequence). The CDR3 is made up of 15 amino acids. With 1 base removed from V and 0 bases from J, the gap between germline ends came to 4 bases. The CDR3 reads CATSRGGSGANVLTF. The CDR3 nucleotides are TGTGCCACCAGCAGAGGCGGCTCTGGGGCCAACGTCCTGACTTTC.

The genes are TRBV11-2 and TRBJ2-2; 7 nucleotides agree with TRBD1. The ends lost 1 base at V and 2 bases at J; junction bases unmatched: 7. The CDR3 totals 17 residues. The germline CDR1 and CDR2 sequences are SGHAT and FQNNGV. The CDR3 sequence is CASSLALGTVNTGELFF. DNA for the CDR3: TGTGCCAGCAGCTTAGCCCTCGGGACAGTAAACACCGGGGAGCTGTTTTTT.

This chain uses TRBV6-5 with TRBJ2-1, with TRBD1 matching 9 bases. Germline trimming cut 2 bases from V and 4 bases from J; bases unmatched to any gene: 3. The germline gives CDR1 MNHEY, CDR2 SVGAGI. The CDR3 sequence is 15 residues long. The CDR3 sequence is CASSYRDREYNEQFF. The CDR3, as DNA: TGTGCCAGCAGTTACCGGGACAGGGAGTACAATGAGCAGTTCTTC.

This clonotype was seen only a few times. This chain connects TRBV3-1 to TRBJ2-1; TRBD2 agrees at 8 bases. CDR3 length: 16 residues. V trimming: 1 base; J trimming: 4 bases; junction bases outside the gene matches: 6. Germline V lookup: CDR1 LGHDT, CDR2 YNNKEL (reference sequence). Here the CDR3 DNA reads TGTGCCAGCAGCCAAGTACTAAGCGGGGGTTACAATGAGCAGTTCTTC. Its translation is CASSQVLSGGYNEQFF.

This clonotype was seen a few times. The CDR3 protein is CASSVGVPYEQYF. CDR3 bases: TGCGCCAGCAGCGTAGGGGTTCCCTACGAGCAGTACTTC. The chain is built from TRBV4-1 and TRBJ2-7, with TRBD1 as a possible D gene (5 bases). V lost 5 bases and J 2 bases, leaving 10 bases between the germline ends. This CDR3 contains 13 residues. Germline assignment: CDR1 MGHRA and CDR2 YSYEKL.